The TCR beta chain under discussion was sequenced for a study of blood T cell repertoires in COVID-19. Overall study context: Acute and convalescent COVID-19 specimens originated in the United States, Italy and Spain. T cells, B-cell-depleted T cells, or PBMCs provided the cDNA or gDNA that served as material.

CDR1 is ENHRY, CDR2 SYGVKD, per germline. Trimming cost V 3 bases and J 4 bases, with 9 bases left between them. The CDR3 extends over 14 amino acids. The authors' processing: Scientists estimated how many nucleated cells there were by amplifying reference gene primers. Sequenced by immunoSEQ multiplex PCR; TCRdb stores in-frame clones only, minus some. The V and J calls and clone size are taken from that table; D and trimming were inferred from the DNA. The data contain a few hundred thousand clones, roughly 90% of them singletons. This chain joins TRBV10-3 and TRBJ1-4; D unclear. The TCR comes from a woman aged 45-65 years with acute or convalescent COVID-19. Sequencing used peripheral blood. This CDR3 is CAISDWQFNEKLFF. CDR3 nucleotide sequence: TGTGCCATCAGTGATTGGCAGTTTAATGAAAAACTGTTTTTT.